This T cell receptor beta chain is from a study of OX40 agonist ivuxolimab in advanced cancers. Study-level findings and limits: On average, CD8+ T cells had more expanded clones than CD4+.

Profiled with immunoSEQ multiplex PCR; TCRdb holds only in-frame clones, not every one. The table records some 100,000 clones, around nine tenths of them present only once. Points on this clone: Its antigen is still unknown.

Per the germline V gene, CDR1 is LNHDA and CDR2 is SQIVND (reference sequence). There are 14 residues in the CDR3. Trimming removed 7 bases at V and 5 bases at J, with 17 bases between. The sequence was obtained from an adult with an advanced solid tumor such as melanoma, head and neck, liver or kidney cancer. This specimen consisted of CD4+ or CD8+ T cells sorted from blood, obtained in a trial of the OX40 agonist ivuxolimab. The chain recombines TRBV19 with TRBJ1-2; a weak D match, TRBD1 (5 bases). CDR3 residues: CASNSGGGTYGYTF. The CDR3 nucleotides are TGTGCCAGTAATTCTGGGGGAGGTACATATGGCTACACCTTC.